This is a list of T cell receptor beta chains from one sample in a study of blood T cell repertoires in COVID-19. Only in-frame clones appear in the TCRdb table, and some are missing; sequencing was by immunoSEQ multiplex PCR. Among hundreds of thousands of clones, about 87% were seen once, and the ten largest hold about 2.9%. The specimen was peripheral blood. The receptors were sampled from a human donor in a cohort sampled during active COVID-19. The CDR3 runs from the conserved cysteine through the conserved F or W. A D gene is named only where the DNA matches it firmly. Rows may omit the clone size; those that give it use once, few, many or a size class.

NA	NA	TRBJ1-2	TRBV11-1	CASSLSGWRETGRTF	TGTGCCAGCAGCTTGTCGGGATGGAGGGAAACAGGTCGCACCTTC
NA	TRBD2	TRBJ2-1	TRBV5-4	CASSLDRRRTSGGEQFF	TGTGCCAGCAGCTTGGACCGGAGGAGGACTAGCGGGGGCGAGCAGTTCTTC
NA	TRBD1	TRBJ2-1	TRBV5-1	CASSLFPGTGDNEQFF	TGCGCCAGCAGCTTGTTCCCCGGGACAGGGGACAATGAGCAGTTCTTC
NA	NA	TRBJ1-2	TRBV28	CASRSRGGGPNYGYTF	TGTGCCAGCAGGTCGAGAGGGGGGGGACCTAACTATGGCTACACCTTC
NA	TRBD2	TRBJ2-5	TRBV9	CASSVATAGGPQETQYF	TGTGCCAGCAGCGTAGCTACCGCGGGAGGGCCTCAAGAGACCCAGTACTTC
NA	TRBD1	TRBJ1-2	TRBV28	CASSLPGKTGPSGYTF	TGTGCCAGCAGTTTACCGGGAAAGACAGGGCCAAGCGGCTACACCTTC
NA	NA	TRBJ2-6	TRBV7-6	CASSLGSSGANVLTF	TGTGCCAGCAGCTTAGGGAGCTCTGGGGCCAACGTCCTGACTTTC
few	NA	TRBJ1-1	TRBV20-1	CSASINLGSTEAFF	TGCAGTGCTAGTATAAACCTCGGGAGCACTGAAGCTTTCTTT
NA	TRBD1	TRBJ2-7	TRBV10-3	CAISGPGTGGIEQYF	TGTGCCATCAGTGGGCCCGGGACAGGGGGAATCGAGCAGTACTTC
once	TRBD2	TRBJ2-3	TRBV29-1	CSVEITRLAGEWDTQYF	TGCAGCGTTGAAATTACGCGACTAGCGGGAGAGTGGGATACGCAGTATTTT
NA	TRBD2	TRBJ2-2	TRBV6-2/TRBV6-3	CASSSFSGGAGTGELFF	TGTGCCAGCAGTTCTTTCAGCGGGGGGGCCGGTACCGGGGAGCTGTTTTTT
NA	TRBD1	TRBJ2-7	TRBV4-1	CASSQERTGGGYEQYF	TGCGCCAGCAGCCAAGAAAGGACAGGGGGCGGCTACGAGCAGTACTTC
NA	TRBD2	TRBJ2-7	TRBV28	CASGMGGTSGSYEQYF	TGTGCCAGCGGGATGGGGGGGACTAGCGGGAGCTACGAGCAGTACTTC
once	TRBD1	TRBJ1-1	TRBV6-5	CASSLNRGNTEAFF	TGTGCCAGCAGTCTAAACAGGGGGAACACTGAAGCTTTCTTT
NA	TRBD2	TRBJ2-1	TRBV2	CATEPGLAWNEQFF	TGTGCCACAGAACCGGGACTAGCGTGGAATGAGCAGTTCTTC
NA	NA	TRBJ2-3	TRBV7-8	CASSLGRFADTQYF	TGTGCCAGCAGTCTTGGGCGTTTCGCAGATACGCAGTATTTT
NA	NA	TRBJ1-4	TRBV5-8	CASSLATGATNEKLFF	TGTGCCAGCAGCTTGGCTACAGGAGCAACTAATGAAAAACTGTTTTTT
NA	NA	TRBJ1-1	TRBV18	CASSRSLDKNTEAFF	TGTGCCAGCTCGCGGTCCCTGGACAAGAACACTGAAGCTTTCTTT
many	TRBD2	TRBJ2-7	TRBV29-1	CSVLRLAGIDYEQYF	TGCAGCGTTTTAAGACTAGCGGGTATCGACTACGAGCAGTACTTC
NA	TRBD1	TRBJ2-5	TRBV29-1	CSVEDSGGETQYF	TGCAGCGTTGAGGATTCAGGGGGAGAGACCCAGTACTTC
few	NA	TRBJ2-1	TRBV5-4	CASSLKNEQFF	TGTGCCAGCAGCCTAAAAAATGAGCAGTTCTTC
NA	TRBD1	TRBJ2-7	TRBV4-1	CASSLPGTGAYEQYF	TGCGCCAGCAGCCTTCCGGGGACAGGTGCCTACGAGCAGTACTTC
NA	NA	TRBJ1-5	TRBV28	CASSPSSNQPQHF	TGTGCCAGCAGCCCGTCTAGCAATCAGCCCCAGCATTTT
NA	NA	TRBJ2-2	TRBV3-1/TRBV3-2	CASSQDYKRMELFF	TGTGCCAGCAGCCAAGACTACAAGAGGATGGAGCTGTTTTTT
NA	NA	TRBJ1-2	TRBV16	CASSQFFRPEQENYGYTF	TGTGCCAGCAGCCAATTTTTCCGTCCGGAACAGGAAAACTATGGCTACACCTTC
NA	TRBD2	TRBJ2-2	TRBV7-8	CASSRPSGTSGKVGTGELFF	TGTGCCAGCAGCCGCCCTTCCGGGACTAGCGGGAAGGTTGGCACCGGGGAGCTGTTTTTT
NA	NA	TRBJ1-4	TRBV18	CASSPRRQGADNEKLFF	TGTGCCAGCTCACCGCGTCGGCAAGGGGCGGATAATGAAAAACTGTTTTTT
NA	TRBD2	TRBJ2-3	TRBV28	CASSLSGGETDTQYF	TGTGCCAGCAGTCTTAGCGGGGGGGAGACAGATACGCAGTATTTT
NA	NA	TRBJ2-7	TRBV3-1/TRBV3-2	CASSPMAGIAYEQYF	TGTGCCAGCAGCCCGATGGCCGGGATCGCCTACGAGCAGTACTTC